A selection of T cell receptor beta chains follows, all from one sample in a study of cytomegalovirus exposure and HLA in healthy donors. TCRdb keeps only in-frame clones here, not all; method: immunoSEQ multiplex PCR. The data hold under 150,000 clones, with roughly four fifths observed a single time. Sample: PBMCs. These receptors came from a girl aged 2-10 years in good health and CMV-seronegative. CDR3s leave out the opening cysteine and the closing phenylalanine or tryptophan. The order of the fields is clone size, V gene, D gene, J gene, CDR3 length, CDR3 protein. A D gene is named only where the DNA matches it firmly. Clone size is shown for a subset of rows, as once, few, many or a class of expanded clone.

>-|TRBV11-2|-|TRBJ1-1|13
ASSLEGGRDTEAF
>-|TRBV15|-|TRBJ2-6|15
ATSRGPRQAGANVLT
>-|TRBV30|-|TRBJ1-1|13
AWTQLFRSDTEAF
>few|TRBV5-4|TRBD1|TRBJ2-7|13
ASSLSEGRGYEQY
>-|TRBV5-8|-|TRBJ2-7|13
ASSFLTGRTYEQY
>-|TRBV5-1|TRBD1|TRBJ2-3|13
ASSLRQGETDTQY
>-|TRBV14|-|TRBJ2-7|12
ASSQGGVVDEQY
>-|TRBV19|-|TRBJ2-5|14
AASRDGRRGQETQY
>-|TRBV6-6|TRBD1|TRBJ1-1|11
ASSDGQAIEAF
>-|TRBV29-1|-|TRBJ1-1|11
SVEPRVNTEAF
>-|TRBV9|-|TRBJ2-4|11
ATSQGPKNIQY
>-|TRBV4-1|-|TRBJ1-6|16
ASSLRDQGISYNSPLH
>-|TRBV4-3|-|TRBJ1-1|14
ASSQGPTVGDTEAF
>-|TRBV14|TRBD1|TRBJ1-2|11
ASSPDRDYGYT
>-|TRBV2|TRBD2|TRBJ2-1|15
ASRSGTSGISYNEQF
>-|TRBV28|-|TRBJ2-4|13
ASSLGAGTKNIQY
>-|TRBV11-2|-|TRBJ1-3|13
ASSGTGITGNTIY
>-|TRBV29-1|-|TRBJ2-3|12
SAQQGTYTDTQY
>-|TRBV11-2|TRBD2|TRBJ2-5|14
ASSLVAGGMMETQY
>-|TRBV15|TRBD2|TRBJ2-5|13
ATRPPGLATETQY
>-|TRBV9|-|TRBJ2-1|13
ASSVSSSVGNEQF
>-|TRBV30|-|TRBJ2-7|11
AWSMQAAGEQY
>-|TRBV15|TRBD1|TRBJ1-5|21
ATSRDGNGDGQGAMIRDQPQH
>-|TRBV21-1|-|TRBJ1-1|12
ASSKFGEDTEAF
>-|TRBV4-1|-|TRBJ1-4|13
ASSQERVIGEKLF
>few|TRBV28|-|TRBJ1-5|11
ASRGSRNQPQH
>-|TRBV19|TRBD2|TRBJ2-7|10
ASSRTGGEQY
>-|TRBV5-1|-|TRBJ2-7|12
ASKVTGTSDEQY
>once|TRBV4-3|TRBD1|TRBJ1-2|13
ASSQDLGQGDGYT
>-|TRBV14|-|TRBJ2-7|11
ASSRDLESEQY
>-|TRBV6-6|-|TRBJ2-5|12
ASSYSDRSGEQY
>-|TRBV27|-|TRBJ1-2|11
ASRSVPREGYT
>-|TRBV27|TRBD1|TRBJ1-4|13
ASSSFGQGREKLF
>-|TRBV30|-|TRBJ2-7|11
AWSVTGYYEQY
>-|TRBV7-9|-|TRBJ1-2|12
ASSLGASNYGYT
>-|TRBV4-3|TRBD1|TRBJ1-2|12
ASSQDRGHYGYT
>-|TRBV9|TRBD2|TRBJ2-5|13
ASSVGGGAVETQY